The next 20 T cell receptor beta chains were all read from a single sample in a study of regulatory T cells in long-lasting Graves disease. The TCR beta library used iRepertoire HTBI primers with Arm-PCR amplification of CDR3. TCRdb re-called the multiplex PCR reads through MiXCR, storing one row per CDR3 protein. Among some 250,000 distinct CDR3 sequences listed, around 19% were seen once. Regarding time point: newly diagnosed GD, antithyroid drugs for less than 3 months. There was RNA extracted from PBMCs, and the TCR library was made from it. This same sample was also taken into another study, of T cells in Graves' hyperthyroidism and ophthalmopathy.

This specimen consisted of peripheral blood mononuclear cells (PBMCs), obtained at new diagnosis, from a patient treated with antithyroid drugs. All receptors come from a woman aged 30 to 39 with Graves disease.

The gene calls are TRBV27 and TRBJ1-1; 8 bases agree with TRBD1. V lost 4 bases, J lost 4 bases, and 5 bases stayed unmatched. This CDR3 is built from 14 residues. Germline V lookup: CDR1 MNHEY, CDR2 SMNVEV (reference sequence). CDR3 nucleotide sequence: TGTGCCAGCAGTTCAGGGGGCCTAAGCACTGAAGCTTTCTTT. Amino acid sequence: CASSSGGLSTEAFF.

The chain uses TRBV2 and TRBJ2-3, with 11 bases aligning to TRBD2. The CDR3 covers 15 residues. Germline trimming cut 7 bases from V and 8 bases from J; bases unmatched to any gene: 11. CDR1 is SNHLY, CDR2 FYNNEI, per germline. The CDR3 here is CASIGRLAGIGTQYF. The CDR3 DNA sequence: TGTGCCAGCATCGGGAGACTAGCGGGGATCGGTACGCAGTATTTT.

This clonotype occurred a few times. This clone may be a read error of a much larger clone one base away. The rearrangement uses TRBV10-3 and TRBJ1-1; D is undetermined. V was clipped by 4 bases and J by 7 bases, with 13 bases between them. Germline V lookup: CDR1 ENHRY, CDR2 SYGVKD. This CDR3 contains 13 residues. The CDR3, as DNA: TGTGCCATCAGTGGATCCGACACACTTGAAGCTTTCTTT. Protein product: CAISGSDTLEAFF.

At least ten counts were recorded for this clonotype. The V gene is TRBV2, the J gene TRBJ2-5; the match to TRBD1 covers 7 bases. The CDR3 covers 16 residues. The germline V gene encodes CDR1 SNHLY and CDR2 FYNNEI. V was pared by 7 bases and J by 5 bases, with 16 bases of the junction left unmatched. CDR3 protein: CASMPTGLGFGETQYF. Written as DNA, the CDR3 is TGTGCCAGCATGCCGACAGGGTTGGGGTTCGGGGAGACCCAGTACTTC. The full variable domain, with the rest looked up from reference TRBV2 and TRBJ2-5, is EPEVTQTPSHQVTQMGQEVILRCVPISNHLYFYWYRQILGQKVEFLVSFYNNEISEKSEIFDDQFSVERPDGSNFTLKIRSTKLEDSAMYFCASMPTGLGFGETQYFGPGTRLLVL.

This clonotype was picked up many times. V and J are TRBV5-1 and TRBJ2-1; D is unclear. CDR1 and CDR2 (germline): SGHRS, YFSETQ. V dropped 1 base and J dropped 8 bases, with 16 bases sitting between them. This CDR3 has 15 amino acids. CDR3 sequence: CASSLWQAKGYEQFF. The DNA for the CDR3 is TGCGCCAGCAGCTTGTGGCAGGCCAAAGGGTATGAGCAGTTCTTC. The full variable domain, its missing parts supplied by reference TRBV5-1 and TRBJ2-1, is KAGVTQTPRYLIKTRGQQVTLSCSPISGHRSVSWYQQTPGQGLQFLFEYFSETQRNKGNFPGRFSGRQFSNSRSEMNVSTLELGDSALYLCASSLWQAKGYEQFFGPGTRLTVL.

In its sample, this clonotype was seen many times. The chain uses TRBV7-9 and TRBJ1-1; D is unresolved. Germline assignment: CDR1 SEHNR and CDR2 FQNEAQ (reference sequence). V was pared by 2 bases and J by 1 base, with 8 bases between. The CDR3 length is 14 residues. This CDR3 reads CASSLRRANTEAFF. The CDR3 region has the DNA TGTGCCAGCAGCTTACGGCGGGCGAACACTGAAGCTTTCTTT.

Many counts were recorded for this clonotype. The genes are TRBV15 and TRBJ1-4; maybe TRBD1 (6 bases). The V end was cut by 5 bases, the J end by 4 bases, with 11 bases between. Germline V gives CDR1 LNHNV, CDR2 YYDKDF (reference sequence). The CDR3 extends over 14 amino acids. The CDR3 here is CATSGLQGNEKLFF. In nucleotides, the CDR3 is TGTGCCACCAGCGGATTACAGGGTAATGAAAAACTGTTTTTT.

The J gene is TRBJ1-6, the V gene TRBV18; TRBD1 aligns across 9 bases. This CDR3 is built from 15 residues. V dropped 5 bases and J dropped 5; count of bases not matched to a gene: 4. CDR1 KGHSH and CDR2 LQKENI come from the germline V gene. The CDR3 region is CASSATGGNNSPLHF. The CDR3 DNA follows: TGTGCCAGCTCAGCCACAGGGGGCAATAATTCACCCCTCCACTTT.

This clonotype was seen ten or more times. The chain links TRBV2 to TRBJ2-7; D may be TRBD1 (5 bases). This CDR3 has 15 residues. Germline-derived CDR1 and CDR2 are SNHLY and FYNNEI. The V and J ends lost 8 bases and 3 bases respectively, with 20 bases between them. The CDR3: CASVTMRQSNYEQYF. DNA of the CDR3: TGTGCCAGCGTAACCATGCGACAGTCTAACTACGAGCAGTACTTC.

CDR3 sequence (DNA): TGCAGCGTTGGGGGGGGCCTCACCGGGGAGCTGTTTTTT. It codes for CSVGGGLTGELFF. V is TRBV29-1 and J is TRBJ2-2; a weak D match, TRBD2 (7 bases). This CDR3 comprises 13 residues. The ends were cut back, 4 bases at V and 4 bases at J, with 10 bases in the middle. Germline V lookup: CDR1 SQVTM, CDR2 ANQGSEA.

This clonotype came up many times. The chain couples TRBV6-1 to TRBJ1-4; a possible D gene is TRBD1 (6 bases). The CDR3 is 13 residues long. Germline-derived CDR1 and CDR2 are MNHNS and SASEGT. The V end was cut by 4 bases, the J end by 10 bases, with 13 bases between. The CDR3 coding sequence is TGTGCCAGCAGTGGGGGGGGCAGGGGAAAACTGTTTTTT. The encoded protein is CASSGGGRGKLFF.

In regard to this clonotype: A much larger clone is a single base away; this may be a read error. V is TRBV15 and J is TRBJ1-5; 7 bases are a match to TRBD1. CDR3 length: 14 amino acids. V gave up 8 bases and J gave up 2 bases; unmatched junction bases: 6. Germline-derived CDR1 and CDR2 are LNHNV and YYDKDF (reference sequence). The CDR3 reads CATRSGGGNQPQHF. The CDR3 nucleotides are TGTGCCACCCGCTCAGGGGGAGGCAATCAGCCCCAGCATTTT.

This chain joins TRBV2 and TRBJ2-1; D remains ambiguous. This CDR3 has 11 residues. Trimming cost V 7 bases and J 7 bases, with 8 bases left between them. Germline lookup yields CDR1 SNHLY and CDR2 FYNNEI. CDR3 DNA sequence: TGTGCCAGCACGGATTGGAATGAGCAGTTCTTC. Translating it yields CASTDWNEQFF.

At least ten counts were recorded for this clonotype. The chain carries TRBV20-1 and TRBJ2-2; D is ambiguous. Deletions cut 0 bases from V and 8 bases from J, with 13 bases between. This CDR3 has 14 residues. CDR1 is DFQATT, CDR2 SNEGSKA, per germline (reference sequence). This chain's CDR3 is CSAREILGNGELFF. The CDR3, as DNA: TGCAGTGCTAGAGAGATCTTAGGGAATGGGGAGCTGTTTTTT.

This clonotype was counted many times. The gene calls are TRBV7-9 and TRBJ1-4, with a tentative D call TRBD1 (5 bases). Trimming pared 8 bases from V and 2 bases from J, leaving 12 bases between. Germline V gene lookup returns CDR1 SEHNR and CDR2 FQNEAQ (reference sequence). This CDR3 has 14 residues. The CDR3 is CASGRRGTNEKLFF. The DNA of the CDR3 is TGTGCCAGCGGTAGACGGGGGACTAATGAAAAACTGTTTTTT.

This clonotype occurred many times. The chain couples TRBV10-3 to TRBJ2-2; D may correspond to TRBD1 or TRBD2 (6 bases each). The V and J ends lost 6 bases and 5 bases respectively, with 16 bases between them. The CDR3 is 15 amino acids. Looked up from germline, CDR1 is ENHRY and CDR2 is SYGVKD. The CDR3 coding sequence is TGTGCCATCAGCAAGGGGGATGCGGGGACCGGGGAGCTGTTTTTT. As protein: CAISKGDAGTGELFF.

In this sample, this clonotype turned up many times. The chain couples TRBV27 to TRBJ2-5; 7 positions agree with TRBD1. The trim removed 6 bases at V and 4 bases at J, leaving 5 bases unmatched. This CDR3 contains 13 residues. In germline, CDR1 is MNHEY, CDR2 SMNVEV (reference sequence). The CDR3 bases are TGTGCCAGCAGAAAAGGGGGCGCAGAGACCCAGTACTTC. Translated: CASRKGGAETQYF.

DNA for the CDR3: TGTGCCAGCACTATCTCCTCCTATGGCTACACCTTC. Protein sequence: CASTISSYGYTF. The rearrangement uses TRBV6-1 and TRBJ1-2; D remains ambiguous. CDR1 and CDR2 from the germline V gene are MNHNS and SASEGT. Trimming removed 7 bases from V and 4 bases from J, with 10 bases in between. The length of the CDR3 is 12 residues.

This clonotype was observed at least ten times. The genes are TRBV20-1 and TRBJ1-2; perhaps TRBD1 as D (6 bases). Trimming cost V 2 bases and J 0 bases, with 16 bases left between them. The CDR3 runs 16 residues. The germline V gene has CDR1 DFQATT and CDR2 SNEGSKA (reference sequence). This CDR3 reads CSARLDRIYTNYGYTF. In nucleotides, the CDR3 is TGCAGTGCTAGACTCGACAGGATCTATACTAACTATGGCTACACCTTC.

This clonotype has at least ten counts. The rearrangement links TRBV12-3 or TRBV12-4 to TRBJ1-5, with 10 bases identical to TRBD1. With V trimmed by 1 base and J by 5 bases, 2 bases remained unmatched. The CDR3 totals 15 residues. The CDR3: CASSLGGTGDQPQHF. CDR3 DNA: TGTGCCAGCAGTTTAGGCGGGACAGGGGATCAGCCCCAGCATTTT.